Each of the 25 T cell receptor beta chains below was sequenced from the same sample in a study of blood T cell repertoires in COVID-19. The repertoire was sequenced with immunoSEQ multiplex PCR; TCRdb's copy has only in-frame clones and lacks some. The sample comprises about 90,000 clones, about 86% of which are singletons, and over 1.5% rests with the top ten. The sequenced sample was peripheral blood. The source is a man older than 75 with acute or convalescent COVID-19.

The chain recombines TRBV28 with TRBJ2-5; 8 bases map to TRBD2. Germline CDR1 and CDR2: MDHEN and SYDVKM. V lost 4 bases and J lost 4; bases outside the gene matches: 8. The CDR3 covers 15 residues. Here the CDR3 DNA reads TGTGCCAGCAGTTCCGGGGGGGGACGGCGAGAGACCCAGTACTTC. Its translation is CASSSGGGRRETQYF.

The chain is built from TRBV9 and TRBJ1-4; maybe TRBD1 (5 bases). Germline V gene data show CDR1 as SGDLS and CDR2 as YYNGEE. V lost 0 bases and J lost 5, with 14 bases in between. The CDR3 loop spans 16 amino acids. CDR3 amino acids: CASSVGSGRGNEKLFF. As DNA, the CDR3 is TGTGCCAGCAGCGTAGGTAGTGGTCGGGGGAATGAAAAACTGTTTTTT.

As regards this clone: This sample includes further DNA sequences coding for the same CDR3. DNA for the CDR3: TGTGCCAGCAGTTTACCTAGCTACGAGCAGTACTTC. It yields the protein CASSLPSYEQYF. The gene calls are TRBV28 and TRBJ2-7, with no clear D. This CDR3 has 12 amino acids. V shed 2 bases and J shed 3 bases, with 5 bases lying between them. The V gene's germline CDR1 is MDHEN and CDR2 SYDVKM.

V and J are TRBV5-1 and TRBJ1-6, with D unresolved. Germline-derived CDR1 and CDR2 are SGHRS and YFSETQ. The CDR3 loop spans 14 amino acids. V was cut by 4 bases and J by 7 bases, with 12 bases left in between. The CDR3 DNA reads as TGCGCCAGCAGCCTCCAGAGCGAGAATTCACCCCTCCACTTT. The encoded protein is CASSLQSENSPLHF.

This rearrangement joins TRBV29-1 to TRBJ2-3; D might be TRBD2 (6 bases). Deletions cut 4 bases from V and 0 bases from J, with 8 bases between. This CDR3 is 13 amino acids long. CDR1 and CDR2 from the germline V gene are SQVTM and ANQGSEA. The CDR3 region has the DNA TGCAGCGTTGCTAGCGATAGCACAGATACGCAGTATTTT. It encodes CSVASDSTDTQYF.

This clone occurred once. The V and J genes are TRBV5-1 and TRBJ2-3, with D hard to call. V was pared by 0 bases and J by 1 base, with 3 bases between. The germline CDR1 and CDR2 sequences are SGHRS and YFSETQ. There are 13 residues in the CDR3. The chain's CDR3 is CASSLGGTDTQYF. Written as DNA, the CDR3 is TGCGCCAGCAGCTTGGGAGGCACAGATACGCAGTATTTT.

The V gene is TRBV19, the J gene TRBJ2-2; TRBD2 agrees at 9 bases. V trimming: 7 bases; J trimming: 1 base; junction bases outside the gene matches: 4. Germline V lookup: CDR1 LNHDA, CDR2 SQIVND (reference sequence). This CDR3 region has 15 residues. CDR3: CASTKTSGNTGELFF. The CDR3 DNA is TGTGCCAGTACCAAGACTAGCGGGAACACCGGGGAGCTGTTTTTT.

The CDR3 reads CASSTSGQGDEKLFF. CDR3 in DNA: TGTGCCAGCAGCACTTCGGGACAGGGAGACGAAAAACTGTTTTTT. The rearrangement uses TRBV28 and TRBJ1-4, with TRBD1 matching over 9 bases. CDR3 length: 15 residues. Germline V CDR1 and CDR2: MDHEN, SYDVKM. V dropped 6 bases and J dropped 8; count of bases not matched to a gene: 10. The full variable domain, its missing parts supplied by reference TRBV28 and TRBJ1-4, is DVKVTQSSRYLVKRTGEKVFLECVQDMDHENMFWYRQDPGLGLRLIYFSYDVKMKEKGDIPEGYSVSREKKERFSLILESASTNQTSMYLCASSTSGQGDEKLFFGSGTQLSVL.

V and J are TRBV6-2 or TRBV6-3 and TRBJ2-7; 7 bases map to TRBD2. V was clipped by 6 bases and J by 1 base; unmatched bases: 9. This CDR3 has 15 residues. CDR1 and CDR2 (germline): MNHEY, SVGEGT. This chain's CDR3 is CASSPPGLKSYEQYF. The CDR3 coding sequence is TGTGCCAGCAGCCCCCCGGGACTAAAATCCTACGAGCAGTACTTC.

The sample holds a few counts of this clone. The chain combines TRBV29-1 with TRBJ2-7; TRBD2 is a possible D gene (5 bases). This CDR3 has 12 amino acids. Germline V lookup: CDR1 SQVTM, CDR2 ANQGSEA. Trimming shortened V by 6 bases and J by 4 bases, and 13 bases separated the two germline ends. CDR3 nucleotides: TGCAGCGTGGCGGGTCCTGCATACGAGCAGTACTTC. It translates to CSVAGPAYEQYF.

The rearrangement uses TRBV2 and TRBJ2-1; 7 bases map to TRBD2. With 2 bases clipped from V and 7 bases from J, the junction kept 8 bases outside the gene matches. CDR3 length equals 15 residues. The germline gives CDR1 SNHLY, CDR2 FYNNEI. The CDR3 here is CASSEIYGRTNEQFF. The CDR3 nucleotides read TGTGCCAGCAGTGAAATATACGGGAGGACTAATGAGCAGTTCTTC.

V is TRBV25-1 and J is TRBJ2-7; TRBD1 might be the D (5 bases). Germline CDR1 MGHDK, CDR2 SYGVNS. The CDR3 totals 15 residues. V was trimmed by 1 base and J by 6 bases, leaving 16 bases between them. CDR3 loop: CASSECFVGPVEQYF. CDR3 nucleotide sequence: TGTGCCAGCAGTGAATGTTTTGTGGGGCCTGTCGAGCAGTACTTC.

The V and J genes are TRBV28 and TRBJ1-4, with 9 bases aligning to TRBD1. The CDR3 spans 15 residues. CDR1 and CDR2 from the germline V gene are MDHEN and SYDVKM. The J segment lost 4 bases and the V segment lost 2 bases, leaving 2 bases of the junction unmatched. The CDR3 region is CASSLGTGSNEKLFF. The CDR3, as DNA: TGTGCCAGCAGTTTAGGGACAGGGAGTAATGAAAAACTGTTTTTT.

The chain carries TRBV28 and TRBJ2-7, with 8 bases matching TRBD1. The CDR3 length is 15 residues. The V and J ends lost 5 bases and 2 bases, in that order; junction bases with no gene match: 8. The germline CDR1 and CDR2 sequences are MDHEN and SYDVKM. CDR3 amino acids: CASSSPRGLAYEQYF. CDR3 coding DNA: TGTGCCAGCAGTAGTCCCAGGGGGCTGGCCTACGAGCAGTACTTC. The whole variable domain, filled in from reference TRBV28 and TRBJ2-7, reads DVKVTQSSRYLVKRTGEKVFLECVQDMDHENMFWYRQDPGLGLRLIYFSYDVKMKEKGDIPEGYSVSREKKERFSLILESASTNQTSMYLCASSSPRGLAYEQYFGPGTRLTVT.

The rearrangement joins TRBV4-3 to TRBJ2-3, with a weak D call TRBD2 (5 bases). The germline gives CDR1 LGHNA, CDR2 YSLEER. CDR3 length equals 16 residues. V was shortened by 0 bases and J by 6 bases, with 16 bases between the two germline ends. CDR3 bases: TGCGCCAGCAGCCAAGACCGTAGCAGAGGGTTGGATACGCAGTATTTT. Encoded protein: CASSQDRSRGLDTQYF.

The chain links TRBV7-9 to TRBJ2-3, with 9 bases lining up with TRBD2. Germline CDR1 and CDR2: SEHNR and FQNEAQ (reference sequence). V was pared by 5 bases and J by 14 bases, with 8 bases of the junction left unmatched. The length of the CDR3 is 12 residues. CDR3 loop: CASSVLAGLTYF. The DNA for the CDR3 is TGTGCCAGCAGCGTCCTAGCGGGGCTAACGTATTTT.

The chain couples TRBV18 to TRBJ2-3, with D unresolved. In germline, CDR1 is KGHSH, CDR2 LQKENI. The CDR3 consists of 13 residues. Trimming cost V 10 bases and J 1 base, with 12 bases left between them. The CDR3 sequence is CATEHERTDTQYF. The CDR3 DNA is TGTGCCACCGAGCATGAACGCACAGATACGCAGTATTTT.

CDR3 nucleotide sequence: TGTGCCAGCAGCCCCGGAGGGGGACAGGGGACAGATACGCAGTATTTT. This sequence encodes CASSPGGGQGTDTQYF. The chain links TRBV5-4 to TRBJ2-3; 10 nucleotides agree with TRBD1. Germline values: CDR1 SGHNT, CDR2 YYREEE (reference sequence). The CDR3 loop spans 16 amino acids. The V and J ends lost 4 bases and 3 bases, in that order; junction bases with no gene match: 8.

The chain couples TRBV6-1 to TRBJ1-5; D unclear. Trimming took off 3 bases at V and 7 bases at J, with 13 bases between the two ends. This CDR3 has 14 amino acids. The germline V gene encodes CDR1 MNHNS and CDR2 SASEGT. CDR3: CASSEGDARQPQHF. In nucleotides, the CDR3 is TGTGCCAGCAGTGAGGGTGACGCGAGGCAGCCCCAGCATTTT.

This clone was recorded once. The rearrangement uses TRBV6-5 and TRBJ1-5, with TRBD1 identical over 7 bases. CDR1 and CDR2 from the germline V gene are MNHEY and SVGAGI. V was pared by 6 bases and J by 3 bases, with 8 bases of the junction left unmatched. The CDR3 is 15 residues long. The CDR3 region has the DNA TGTGCCAGCAGCCCAGGGGGGAGGAACAATCAGCCCCAGCATTTT. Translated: CASSPGGRNNQPQHF.

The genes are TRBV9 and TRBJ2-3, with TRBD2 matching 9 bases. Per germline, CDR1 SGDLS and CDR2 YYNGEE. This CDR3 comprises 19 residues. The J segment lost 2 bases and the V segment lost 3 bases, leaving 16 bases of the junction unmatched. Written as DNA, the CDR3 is TGTGCCAGCAGCGGTAGTGGGTTGACTAGCGGTTTTACCACAGATACGCAGTATTTT. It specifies CASSGSGLTSGFTTDTQYF.

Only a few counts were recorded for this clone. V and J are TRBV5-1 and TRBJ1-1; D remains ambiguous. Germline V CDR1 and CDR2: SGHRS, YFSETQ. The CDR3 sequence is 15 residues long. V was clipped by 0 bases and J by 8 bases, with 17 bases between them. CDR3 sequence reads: CASSLAQTRGSEAFF. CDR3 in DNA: TGCGCCAGCAGCTTGGCCCAGACCCGAGGCAGCGAAGCTTTCTTT.

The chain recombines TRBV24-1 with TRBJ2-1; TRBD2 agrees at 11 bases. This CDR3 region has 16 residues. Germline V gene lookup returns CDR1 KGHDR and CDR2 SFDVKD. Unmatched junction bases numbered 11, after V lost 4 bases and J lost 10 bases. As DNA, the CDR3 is TGTGCCACCAGTGACCGCGTTAGCGGGAGGGCCTGGGAGCAGTTCTTC. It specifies CATSDRVSGRAWEQFF.

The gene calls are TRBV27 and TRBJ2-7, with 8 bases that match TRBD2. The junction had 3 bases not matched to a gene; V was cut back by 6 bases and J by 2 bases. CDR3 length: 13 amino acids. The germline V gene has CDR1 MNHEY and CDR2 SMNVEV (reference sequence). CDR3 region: CASSPGLAYEQYF. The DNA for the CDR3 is TGTGCCAGCAGCCCGGGACTAGCCTACGAGCAGTACTTC.

The CDR3 protein is CAISESRRTAVHEQYF. CDR3 nucleotide sequence: TGTGCCATCAGTGAGTCGAGGAGGACGGCGGTCCACGAGCAGTACTTC. V gene TRBV10-3 combines with J gene TRBJ2-7, with D tentatively TRBD2 (5 bases). Germline CDR1 ENHRY, CDR2 SYGVKD. This CDR3 is 16 amino acids long. Deletions cut 0 bases from V and 5 bases from J, with 17 bases between.